Listed below are T cell receptor beta chains from one sample, sequenced in a study of blood T cell repertoires in COVID-19. Assay: immunoSEQ multiplex PCR; the TCRdb copy retains only in-frame clones and omits some. Among about 140,000 clones, just over 85% were seen once, and the ten largest hold approximately 1.5%. Sequencing was performed on peripheral blood. The receptors stem from a woman between 55 and 75 years old with acute or convalescent COVID-19. Each CDR3 is given with its conserved first and last residue. D genes are given only for firm matches. A row's size may be missing; if present it is once, few, many or a size class.

TRBV7-9,TRBD2,TRBJ2-3,once,TGTGCCAGCAGCATGGGACTAGCGACTAGCACAGATACGCAGTATTTT,CASSMGLATSTDTQYF
TRBV23-1,NA,TRBJ2-7,NA,TGCGCCAGCAGTCAAGGCAGGGCGACCTACGAGCAGTACTTC,CASSQGRATYEQYF
TRBV2,NA,TRBJ1-2,NA,TGTGCCAGCAGGCTACAGGGCCTCCCCCCTGAGGGCTACACCTTC,CASRLQGLPPEGYTF
TRBV12-3/TRBV12-4,NA,TRBJ1-1,NA,TGTGCCAGCAGTTTAGAAGGGGCTGAAGCTTTCTTT,CASSLEGAEAFF
TRBV12-3/TRBV12-4,NA,TRBJ1-6,NA,TGTGCCAGCACCATGAATTCACCCCTCCACTTT,CASTMNSPLHF
TRBV20-1,NA,TRBJ1-2,once,TGCAGTGCCCCAGATAACTATGGCTACACCTTC,CSAPDNYGYTF
TRBV30,NA,TRBJ1-6,NA,TGTGCCTGGAGTGTAGCGGGGAATTCACCCCTCCACTTT,CAWSVAGNSPLHF
TRBV7-9,NA,TRBJ1-1,NA,TGTGCCAGCAGCCACGATAGGGGAACTGAAGCTTTCTTT,CASSHDRGTEAFF
TRBV4-2,NA,TRBJ2-1,NA,TGTGCCAGCAGCCAAGATAGACAAATCTACAATGAGCAGTTCTTC,CASSQDRQIYNEQFF
TRBV7-7,NA,TRBJ2-2,NA,TGTGCTAGCAGCTTACGAGCAGGCGGGGTCGGGGAGCTGTTTTTT,CASSLRAGGVGELFF
TRBV28,NA,TRBJ1-2,NA,TGTGCCAGCAGAGCAGACAGTGGCTCTAACTATGGCTACACCTTC,CASRADSGSNYGYTF
TRBV2,TRBD1,TRBJ1-6,NA,TGTGCCAGCAGGACAGGGGTAGGCTCACCCCTCCACTTT,CASRTGVGSPLHF
TRBV11-1,TRBD2,TRBJ2-3,NA,TGTGCCAGCAACCCCCTAGCGGGGGGTCGAGATACGCAGTATTTT,CASNPLAGGRDTQYF
TRBV2,TRBD1,TRBJ1-5,NA,TGTGCCAGCACCCTGGACAGGGGTCCTCAGCCCCAGCATTTT,CASTLDRGPQPQHF
TRBV7-9,NA,TRBJ1-5,NA,TGTGCCAGCAGCCTGGACAGATTTCAGCCCCAGCATTTT,CASSLDRFQPQHF
TRBV6-5,NA,TRBJ1-1,NA,TGTGCCAGCATAGAGCCAGGGGCGGGGAACACTGAAGCTTTCTTT,CASIEPGAGNTEAFF
TRBV5-1,NA,TRBJ2-5,NA,TGCGCCAGCAGCCAAAGGGGGCAAGAGACCCAGTACTTC,CASSQRGQETQYF
TRBV10-3,TRBD1,TRBJ1-2,NA,TGTGCCATCAGTGAGTCGATTTTAGGACAGGCTGACTATGGCTACACCTTC,CAISESILGQADYGYTF
TRBV14,NA,TRBJ1-3,once,TGTGCCAGCAGCCAAACCTGGACAGCCTCTGGAAACACCATATATTTT,CASSQTWTASGNTIYF
TRBV10-3,NA,TRBJ1-4,once,TGTGCCATCGGTGGTGGGGGGAGAAATAATGAAAAACTGTTTTTT,CAIGGGGRNNEKLFF
TRBV7-9,TRBD1,TRBJ1-6,NA,TGTGCCAGCAGCTTAGAGGGACAGGGGAACTCACCCCTCCACTTT,CASSLEGQGNSPLHF
TRBV28,NA,TRBJ2-7,NA,TGTGCCAGCAGTTTATTGTTATTCCTCAAGAGCTCCTACGAGCAGTACTTC,CASSLLLFLKSSYEQYF
TRBV5-1,NA,TRBJ1-4,NA,TGCGCCAGCAGCTTGGACAGGTCGGGTGAAAAACTGTTTTTT,CASSLDRSGEKLFF
TRBV28,NA,TRBJ1-4,NA,TGTGCCAGCAGTGCGCGTCGGGGAATGAATGAAAAACTGTTTTTT,CASSARRGMNEKLFF
TRBV29-1,NA,TRBJ2-3,NA,TGCAGCGTTGAAGACTCCGCCTTCGGAGGGGCAGATACGCAGTATTTT,CSVEDSAFGGADTQYF
TRBV29-1,NA,TRBJ1-2,NA,TGCAGCGTTCCTAGGACAGACAACACTAACTATGGCTACACCTTC,CSVPRTDNTNYGYTF
TRBV5-1,TRBD1,TRBJ1-2,once,TGCGCCAGCAGCTCGACAGGGGCTGGCTACACCTTC,CASSSTGAGYTF
TRBV11-2,TRBD1,TRBJ1-2,NA,TGTGCCAGCAGCCCTAGCCGGGACAGGGACGACTACACCTTC,CASSPSRDRDDYTF
TRBV6-2/TRBV6-3,NA,TRBJ2-2,NA,TGTGCCAGCAGTTATAATACCGGGGAGCTGTTTTTT,CASSYNTGELFF
TRBV3-1/TRBV3-2,NA,TRBJ1-5,NA,TGTGCCAGCAGCCAAGGGGTAGGAGGGGCTGGGAGCAATCAGCCCCAGCATTTT,CASSQGVGGAGSNQPQHF
TRBV7-9,NA,TRBJ2-2,once,TGTGCCAGCGGGAAACTGGGAGGTCTTAACACCGGGGAGCTGTTTTTT,CASGKLGGLNTGELFF